Each of the 30 T cell receptor beta chains below was sequenced from the same sample in a study of tumor and adjacent non-tumor tissue in lung cancer. The library came from three nested PCR rounds adapted from ARM-PCR protocols. TCRdb called the multiplex PCR reads again in MiXCR, with one record for every CDR3 protein. The data hold 60,000 to 95,000 distinct CDR3 sequences, with around four fifths observed a single time. No cell sorting was done before RNA was extracted from the tissue. Specimen: lung tumor tissue. The receptors were sampled from a woman aged 45-60 years with non-small cell lung cancer.

This clonotype is a singleton in its sample. Since no conserved phenylalanine or tryptophan closes the CDR3, a read error is the likely cause. The DNA is left out, because the CDR3 cannot be placed on it with certainty; the CDR3 is given as TCRdb lists it. The chain has TRBV29-1 and TRBJ2-1; TRBD1 is the table's D call, not checked against the DNA. Germline lookup yields CDR1 SQVTM and CDR2 ANQGSEA. The CDR3 numbers 17 amino acids, ends counted. CDR3 loop: CSVEGGDRVVSYNEQSS.

The V call is TRBV12-3 or TRBV12-4, the J call TRBJ2-2; 15 bases align to TRBD2. V was clipped by 6 bases and J by 3 bases; unmatched bases: 8. There are 18 residues in the CDR3. The CDR3, as DNA: TGTGCCAGCAGAGGACTAGCGGGGGGGTCAGGAGACACCGGGGAGCTGTTTTTT. Translation: CASRGLAGGSGDTGELFF.

The chain is built from TRBV5-1 and TRBJ2-4; 9 nucleotides align to TRBD1. Germline CDR1 SGHRS, CDR2 YFSETQ. J was trimmed by 8 bases and V by 5 bases; bases with no gene match: 11. CDR3 length: 15 residues. The CDR3 bases are TGCGCCAGCAGGTTCCGGGACAGGGTGGCAGACATTCAGTACTTC. Amino acid sequence: CASRFRDRVADIQYF.

In this sample, this clonotype turned up many times. The rearrangement uses TRBV4-1 and TRBJ1-1; D not certain. There are 13 residues in the CDR3. The V gene's germline CDR1 is MGHRA and CDR2 YSYEKL. V shed 0 bases and J shed 11 bases, with 13 bases lying between them. CDR3 bases: TGCGCCAGCAGCCAAGAGTCCCTTATCGGGGCTTTCTTT. Amino acid sequence: CASSQESLIGAFF.

For this clonotype: At one of its ends the junction is not consistent with the germline gene, which may arise from a read error. V usage is TRBV6-1 and J usage is TRBJ2-1; weak D call: TRBD2 (6 bases). The CDR3 loop spans 16 amino acids. The V gene's germline CDR1 is MNHNS and CDR2 SASEGT. CDR3 in amino acids: CASSETAEGSYNERFF. CDR3 sequence (DNA): TGTGCCAGCAGTGAAACCGCGGAGGGCTCCTACAATGAGCGGTTCTTC.

The V call is TRBV11-3, the J call TRBJ2-7, with 10 bases fitting TRBD2. Germline loops: CDR1 SGHNT, CDR2 YENEEA. V shed 5 bases, J shed 4 bases, and the junction held 11 bases outside the gene matches. This CDR3 is 16 amino acids long. The CDR3 nucleotides read TGTGCCAGCAGCCTAGGTCGGACTAGCGGATTTTACGAGCAGTACTTC. Protein product: CASSLGRTSGFYEQYF.

This clonotype came up many times. This rearrangement joins TRBV11-2 to TRBJ2-2; no clear D. V lost 0 bases to trimming and J lost 4 bases, with 6 bases between them. The CDR3 contains 14 residues. From germline, CDR1 is SGHAT and CDR2 FQNNGV. CDR3 sequence (DNA): TGTGCCAGCAGCTTAGAGTCTCGCACCGGGGAGCTGTTTTTT. Translating gives CASSLESRTGELFF.

Concerning this clonotype itself: Because it lacks the conserved phenylalanine or tryptophan at the end, this CDR3 is likely a read error. The rearrangement links TRBV5-6 to TRBJ2-5; D is ambiguous. The germline V and J ends were trimmed by 4 bases and 2 bases, with 15 bases remaining between them. Germline lookup yields CDR1 SGHDT and CDR2 YYEEEE. The CDR3 is made up of 15 amino acids. DNA of the CDR3: TGTGCCAGCAGCGCCCAGGTCGGTGCTCAAGAGACCCAGTACTAC. The encoded protein is CASSAQVGAQETQYY.

This clonotype was seen a few times. A much bigger clone sits one base away, suggesting this may be a read error. The rearrangement links TRBV4-1 to TRBJ1-1; D not certain. Germline V gene lookup returns CDR1 MGHRA and CDR2 YSYEKL. Trimming took 4 bases from V and 1 from J, leaving 10 bases between them. The CDR3 is 14 residues long. CDR3 in amino acids: CASSPAASNTEAFF. In nucleotides, the CDR3 is TGCGCCAGCAGCCCCGCCGCTTCGAACACTGAAGCTTTCTTT.

This clonotype occurred many times. The V and J genes are TRBV4-2 and TRBJ1-1, with 7 bases aligning to TRBD1. Losses at the gene ends were 3 bases for V and 0 bases for J; bases not matched to a gene: 7. The CDR3 extends over 16 amino acids. Germline CDR1 and CDR2: LGHNA and YNFKEQ. The CDR3, as DNA: TGTGCCAGCAGCCACCCCGACAGGGCCTTGAACACTGAAGCTTTCTTT. Encoded protein: CASSHPDRALNTEAFF.

This clonotype was detected once. The chain links TRBV6-6 to TRBJ2-1, with D maybe TRBD1 (6 bases). V gave up 4 bases and J gave up 6 bases, with 22 bases separating them. This CDR3 is 17 amino acids long. In germline, CDR1 is MNHNY, CDR2 SVGAGI (reference sequence). The CDR3 region is CASSFPGQRAAGNEQFF. CDR3 DNA: TGTGCCAGCAGTTTCCCGGGACAACGCGCCGCGGGCAATGAGCAGTTCTTC.

Turning to this clonotype: The junction differs from germline at one of its ends, possibly a read error. This chain uses TRBV29-1 with TRBJ2-2, with TRBD2 matching over 7 bases. From germline, CDR1 is SQVTM and CDR2 ANQGSEA. The CDR3 consists of 16 residues. CDR3 sequence: CSVEAPSGRTPGELLF. In DNA, the CDR3 is TGCAGCGTTGAAGCCCCTAGCGGAAGGACCCCCGGGGAGCTGCTTTTT.

A note on this clonotype: One end of the junction is discordant with germline, which a read error may explain. The chain carries TRBV28 and TRBJ2-1; no clear D. Germline assignment: CDR1 MDHEN and CDR2 SYDVKM. The CDR3 spans 15 residues. In DNA, the CDR3 is TGTGCCAGCAGTTCTCCGCTGAGCTCCTACAATGAGCACTTCTTC. It specifies CASSSPLSSYNEHFF. Full variable domain (outside the CDR3, taken from reference TRBV28 and TRBJ2-1): DVKVTQSSRYLVKRTGEKVFLECVQDMDHENMFWYRQDPGLGLRLIYFSYDVKMKEKGDIPEGYSVSREKKERFSLILESASTNQTSMYLCASSSPLSSYNEHFFGPGTRLTVL.

This clonotype has just a few counts. A much bigger clone sits one base away, suggesting this may be a read error. This sequence joins TRBV29-1 and TRBJ1-2, with no clear D. The germline gives CDR1 SQVTM, CDR2 ANQGSEA. The CDR3 has 14 amino acids. Here the CDR3 reads CGVLPLTANYGYTF. In DNA, the CDR3 is TGCGGCGTCCTCCCCCTGACGGCTAACTATGGCTACACCTTC. Supplemented by reference TRBV29-1 and TRBJ1-2, the full variable domain reads SAVISQKPSRDICQRGTSLTIQCQVDSQVTMMFWYRQQPGQSLTLIATANQGSEATYESGFVIDKFPISRPNLTFSTLTVSNMSPEDSSIYLCGVLPLTANYGYTFGSGTRLTVV.

Notes on this clonotype: The junction and the germline gene differ at one end; a read error may be behind it. This sequence joins TRBV5-6 and TRBJ2-1; D is unresolved. Germline V lookup: CDR1 SGHDT, CDR2 YYEEEE. The CDR3 runs 16 residues. CDR3 residues: CASSFGMVPSYNKQFF. CDR3 in DNA: TGTGCCAGCAGTTTTGGCATGGTGCCCTCCTACAATAAGCAGTTCTTC.

About this clonotype: Likely a read error: the CDR3 ends without its conserved phenylalanine or tryptophan. The V gene is TRBV10-2, the J gene TRBJ2-7, with 8 bases lining up with TRBD1. Germline CDR1 WSHSY, CDR2 SAAADI. This CDR3 comprises 15 residues. V was pared by 4 bases and J by 0 bases, with 5 bases of the junction left unmatched. The CDR3: CASSGWDRSSYEQYL. The CDR3 DNA sequence: TGCGCCAGCAGTGGATGGGACAGGAGCTCCTACGAGCAGTACTTA.

With regard to this clonotype: At one of its ends the junction is not consistent with the germline gene, which may arise from a read error. The chain employs TRBV18 and TRBJ2-1; 9 nucleotides align to TRBD2. The CDR3 sequence is 14 residues long. Per germline, CDR1 KGHSH and CDR2 LQKENI. The CDR3: CSSYGGRAYNEQFF. CDR3 sequence (DNA): TGTTCCAGCTACGGCGGGAGGGCCTACAATGAGCAGTTCTTC.

With regard to this clonotype: This may stem from a read error, because a much larger clone lies one nucleotide away. The CDR3 is CASSLDHRVSSYSEQFF. CDR3 sequence (DNA): TGTGCCAGCAGTTTGGACCACAGGGTGAGCTCCTACAGTGAGCAGTTCTTC. This chain connects TRBV28 to TRBJ2-1, with a possible D match to TRBD1 (6 bases). This CDR3 is built from 17 residues. The germline V gene has CDR1 MDHEN and CDR2 SYDVKM. Together with reference TRBV28 and TRBJ2-1, the CDR3 gives the full variable domain: DVKVTQSSRYLVKRTGEKVFLECVQDMDHENMFWYRQDPGLGLRLIYFSYDVKMKEKGDIPEGYSVSREKKERFSLILESASTNQTSMYLCASSLDHRVSSYSEQFFGPGTRLTVL.

As concerns this clonotype: The junction and the germline gene differ at one end; a read error may be behind it. V usage is TRBV5-1 and J usage is TRBJ1-4; D unclear. CDR1 is SGHRS and CDR2 is YFSETQ in the germline V gene. The CDR3 loop spans 17 amino acids. The CDR3 loop is CASSLAPGLTTNEELFF. The CDR3 nucleotides read TGCGCCAGCAGCTTGGCTCCGGGATTAACAACTAATGAAGAACTGTTTTTT.

This clonotype came up once. An end of the junction does not agree with germline; a read error may underlie this. This rearrangement joins TRBV20-1 to TRBJ1-2, with no clear D. Germline values: CDR1 DFQATT, CDR2 SNEGSKA (reference sequence). The CDR3 spans 12 residues. The CDR3 nucleotides are TGCAGAGTGAAAGGGAATAACTACGGCTACACCTTC. Its protein is CRVKGNNYGYTF.

On this clonotype: Mismatch with germline at one junction end may stem from a read error. The chain is built from TRBV11-2 and TRBJ1-2; possibly TRBD1 for D (6 bases). CDR1 SGHAT and CDR2 FQNNGV come from the germline V gene. CDR3 size: 16 residues. CDR3 in amino acids: CVSILGPSGTTYGYTF. CDR3 nucleotides: TGTGTCAGCATCTTAGGCCCCTCCGGGACAACCTATGGCTACACCTTC.

In the case of this clonotype: The junction departs from the called germline gene at one end, perhaps through a read error. V usage is TRBV28 and J usage is TRBJ2-2; 9 bases match TRBD2. The germline V gene encodes CDR1 MDHEN and CDR2 SYDVKM. The CDR3 consists of 15 residues. CDR3 residues: CASRSSGANAGELYF. As DNA, the CDR3 is TGTGCCAGCAGATCTAGCGGGGCGAACGCCGGGGAGCTGTATTTT.

A word on this clonotype: One end of the junction fails to match germline, which may point to a read error. This sequence joins TRBV5-5 and TRBJ1-5; D may be TRBD1 (6 bases). Germline loops: CDR1 SGHKS, CDR2 YYEKEE (reference sequence). The length of the CDR3 is 15 residues. The CDR3 loop is CSSRGGGYSNQPQHF. In DNA, the CDR3 is TGTTCCAGCAGAGGCGGGGGCTATAGCAATCAGCCCCAGCATTTT. The full variable domain, rest sourced from reference TRBV5-5 and TRBJ1-5, is DAGVTQSPTHLIKTRGQQVTLRCSPISGHKSVSWYQQVLGQGPQFIFQYYEKEERGRGNFPDRFSARQFPNYSSELNVNALLLGDSALYLCSSRGGGYSNQPQHFGDGTRLSIL.

Comment on this clonotype: One end of the junction is discordant with germline, which a read error may explain. The CDR3 loop is CTSSSLTGAGEADTQYF. CDR3 in DNA: TGTACCAGCAGTTCGTTAACGGGAGCGGGTGAGGCAGATACTCAGTATTTT. The chain combines TRBV11-2 with TRBJ2-3; maybe TRBD2 (6 bases). The CDR3 loop spans 17 amino acids. In germline, CDR1 is SGHAT, CDR2 FQNNGV.

Details on this clonotype: A much larger clone lies one base from this, so it may be a read error. The chain recombines TRBV30 with TRBJ2-4; possibly TRBD1 for D (5 bases). The CDR3 extends over 13 amino acids. The germline CDR1 and CDR2 sequences are GTSNPN and SVGIG (reference sequence). CDR3 amino acids: CTWSIVGANIQYF. DNA for the CDR3: TGTACCTGGAGTATCGTTGGGGCCAATATTCAGTACTTC.

Concerning this clonotype itself: Mismatch with germline at one junction end may stem from a read error. The chain joins TRBV5-6 to TRBJ1-1; 8 bases match TRBD1. The CDR3 spans 14 residues. In germline, CDR1 is SGHDT, CDR2 YYEEEE. The CDR3 DNA reads TGTGCCAGCAGTTACCTACAGGGGGGCACTGAAGCTTCCTTT. Its translation is CASSYLQGGTEASF.

By share, this clonotype ranks as medium-sized. For the CDR3, the DNA is TGTGCCAGCACCCCGGGAGGGCCGATAGATACGCAGTATTTT. It translates to CASTPGGPIDTQYF. The rearrangement uses TRBV6-6 and TRBJ2-3; 8 bases align to TRBD2. V gave up 7 bases and J gave up 5 bases; unmatched junction bases: 8. CDR1 is MNHNY and CDR2 is SVGAGI in the germline V gene (reference sequence). The CDR3 is 14 residues long.

Note on this clonotype: A much larger clone is a single base away; this may be a read error. This sequence joins TRBV28 and TRBJ1-4; TRBD1 matches 9 bases. The CDR3 totals 14 residues. The germline CDR1 and CDR2 sequences are MDHEN and SYDVKM. V was pared by 4 bases and J by 12 bases, with 9 bases of the junction left unmatched. In nucleotides, the CDR3 is TGTGCCAGCAGTTCGACAGGGGGAAATGGGGAACTGTTTTTT. This gives the protein CASSSTGGNGELFF. Full variable domain (missing parts from reference TRBV28 and TRBJ1-4): DVKVTQSSRYLVKRTGEKVFLECVQDMDHENMFWYRQDPGLGLRLIYFSYDVKMKEKGDIPEGYSVSREKKERFSLILESASTNQTSMYLCASSSTGGNGELFFGSGTQLSVL.

To note about this clonotype: A read error may be the cause here, since a much bigger clone is one base away. The chain has TRBV28 and TRBJ2-7; 8 nucleotides agree with TRBD2. Looked up from germline, CDR1 is MDHEN and CDR2 is SYDVKM. This CDR3 has 16 residues. V lost 3 bases and J lost 4; bases outside the gene matches: 11. The chain's CDR3 is CASSLLWREVLYEQYF. The CDR3 DNA follows: TGTGCCAGCAGTTTGTTGTGGCGGGAGGTTTTGTACGAGCAGTACTTC.

The sample holds one count of this clonotype. It may be a read error: a sequence one base away is much more abundant. The chain links TRBV20-1 to TRBJ2-1, with TRBD2 identical over 13 bases. Unmatched junction bases numbered 4, after V lost 5 bases and J lost 6 bases. The CDR3 loop spans 14 amino acids. The germline gives CDR1 DFQATT, CDR2 SNEGSKA (reference sequence). The DNA for the CDR3 is TGCAGTGCTTCAACTAGCGGGAGGGGCAATGAGCAGTTCTTC. Its translation is CSASTSGRGNEQFF.